This entry describes one T cell receptor (beta chain). This CDR3 spans 14 amino acids. V dropped 5 bases and J dropped 3; count of bases not matched to a gene: 9. CDR1 is GTSNPN, CDR2 SVGIG, per germline (reference sequence). The data stem from a study of blood T cell repertoires in COVID-19. Study overall: There were acute and convalescent COVID-19 samples, and they came from the United States, Italy and Spain. Sample material is recorded as cDNA or gDNA derived from T cells, B-cell-depleted T cells, or PBMCs.

As originally analysed: Amplification from reference gene primers served as the basis for estimated nucleated cell counts. Profiling relied on immunoSEQ multiplex PCR, and the TCRdb table lists in-frame clones only, not all of them. The V and J calls and the clone size are those of that table, but D and trimming were determined from the DNA. This table has 100,000 or so clones, more than 70% appearing once. The material sequenced was peripheral blood. The V gene is TRBV30, the J gene TRBJ2-7, with 8 positions matching TRBD1. The source of this sequence is a woman aged 55-70 years in a cohort sampled during active or convalescent COVID-19. The chain's CDR3 is CAWESGDRSYEQYF. Written as DNA, the CDR3 is TGTGCCTGGGAGTCGGGGGACAGGAGCTACGAGCAGTACTTC. Full variable domain (rest looked up from reference TRBV30 and TRBJ2-7): SQTIHQWPATLVQPVGSPLSLECTVEGTSNPNLYWYRQAAGRGLQLLFYSVGIGQISSEVPQNLSASRPQDRQFILSSKKLLLSDSGFYLCAWESGDRSYEQYFGPGTRLTVT.